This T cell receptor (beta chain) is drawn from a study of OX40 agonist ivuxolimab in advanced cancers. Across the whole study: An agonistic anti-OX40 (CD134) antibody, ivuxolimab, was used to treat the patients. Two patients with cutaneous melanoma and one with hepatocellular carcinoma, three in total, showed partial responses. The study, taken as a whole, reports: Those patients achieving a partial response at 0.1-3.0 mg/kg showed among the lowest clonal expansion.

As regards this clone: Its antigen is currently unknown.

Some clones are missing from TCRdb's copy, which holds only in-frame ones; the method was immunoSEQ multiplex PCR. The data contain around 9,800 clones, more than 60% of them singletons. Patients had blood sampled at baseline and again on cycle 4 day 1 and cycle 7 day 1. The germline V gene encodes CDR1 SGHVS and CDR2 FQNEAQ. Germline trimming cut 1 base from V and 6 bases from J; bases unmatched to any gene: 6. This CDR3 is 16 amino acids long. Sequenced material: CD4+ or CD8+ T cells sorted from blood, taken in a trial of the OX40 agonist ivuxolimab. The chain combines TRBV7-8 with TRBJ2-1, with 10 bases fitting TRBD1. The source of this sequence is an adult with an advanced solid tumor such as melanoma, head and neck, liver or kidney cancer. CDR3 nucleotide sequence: TGTGCCAGCAGCTTAGACCGGGACAGGGGTGGCAATGAGCAGTTCTTC. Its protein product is CASSLDRDRGGNEQFF.